Below are 32 T cell receptor beta chains sequenced from a single sample in a study of blood T cell repertoires in COVID-19 (dated by TCRdb to 2020 to 2022). Receptors were amplified or captured by the immunoSEQ multiplex PCR assay. Entries here come from immuneACCESS through TCRdb and include only in-frame sequences with V and J called. Some clones fail to appear in such tables; in the studies checked, an unresolved V gene covers under half of the shortfall, and the cause of the remainder is unknown. Within this sample are over 200,000 clones, with about 88% of them counted one time only. The top ten hold roughly 4% of the sample. Sequencing used peripheral blood. Receptors were obtained from a man in his 60s who had recovered from COVID-19.

CDR3 residues: CASSFRTGDFNEQFF. The CDR3, as DNA: TGCGCCAGCAGCTTTAGGACAGGGGATTTCAATGAGCAGTTCTTC. J is TRBJ2-1 and V is TRBV5-1; TRBD1 matches at 9 bases. Germline V gives CDR1 SGHRS, CDR2 YFSETQ. The CDR3 is 15 amino acids. V gave up 2 bases and J gave up 6 bases; unmatched junction bases: 6.

CDR3 protein: CASSHGQTAYEQYF. The CDR3 DNA is TGTGCCAGCAGCCATGGACAGACAGCCTACGAGCAGTACTTC. The chain has TRBV9 and TRBJ2-7; D is possibly TRBD1 (6 bases). CDR3 size: 14 residues. The V and J ends lost 4 bases and 2 bases respectively, with 13 bases between them. Germline CDR1 is SGDLS and CDR2 is YYNGEE.

This chain joins TRBV23-1 and TRBJ2-3; 7 nucleotides line up with TRBD1. TRBV23-1 is assigned to the ORF class and has an uncertain function. This CDR3 is 16 amino acids long. V shed 0 bases, J shed 2 bases, and the junction held 5 bases outside the gene matches. CDR3 DNA sequence: TGCGCCAGCAGTCAATCGATCACAGGGGACACAGATACGCAGTATTTT. Amino acids: CASSQSITGDTDTQYF.

This rearrangement joins TRBV6-2 or TRBV6-3 to TRBJ1-1, with D possibly matching TRBD1 (6 bases). This CDR3 contains 14 residues. V lost 5 bases, J lost 1 base, and 11 bases lay in between. Germline values: CDR1 MNHEY, CDR2 SVGEGT. CDR3 in amino acids: CASSTADRNTEAFF. CDR3 DNA sequence: TGTGCCAGCAGTACCGCGGACAGGAACACTGAAGCTTTCTTT.

The V and J genes are TRBV6-5 and TRBJ2-7; TRBD2 matches 7 bases. After removal of 7 bases from V and 3 bases from J, the junction contained 6 bases not matched to a gene. Germline V gene sequence: CDR1 MNHEY, CDR2 SVGAGI. The CDR3 is 13 residues long. Written as DNA, the CDR3 is TGTGCCAGCACCCCGGGGGGAATCTACGAGCAGTACTTC. Its protein product is CASTPGGIYEQYF.

The V and J genes are TRBV7-8 and TRBJ2-3; 8 bases map to TRBD1. The CDR3 sequence is 18 residues long. The ends lost 5 bases at V and 2 bases at J; junction bases unmatched: 15. Looked up from germline, CDR1 is SGHVS and CDR2 is FQNEAQ. In DNA form, the CDR3 reads TGTGCCAGCAGCCCCCGGCCAGGACAGGGAATTAACACAGATACGCAGTATTTT. This codes for CASSPRPGQGINTDTQYF.

The V gene is TRBV6-6, the J gene TRBJ2-3; 7 bases agree with TRBD1. The CDR3 is 14 residues long. Per the germline V gene, CDR1 is MNHNY and CDR2 is SVGAGI (reference sequence). The J segment lost 1 base and the V segment lost 6 bases, leaving 4 bases of the junction unmatched. CDR3 sequence: CASRRGQRTDTQYF. In nucleotides, the CDR3 is TGTGCCAGCAGACGGGGACAGCGCACAGATACGCAGTATTTT.

This rearrangement joins TRBV19 to TRBJ2-7, with 7 nucleotides matching TRBD1. The CDR3 extends over 15 amino acids. With V trimmed by 8 bases and J by 4 bases, 14 bases remained unmatched. Germline-derived CDR1 and CDR2 are LNHDA and SQIVND (reference sequence). The CDR3 sequence is CASSGLQGRPYEQYF. Written as DNA, the CDR3 is TGTGCCAGTTCCGGGCTACAGGGGCGGCCTTACGAGCAGTACTTC.

This rearrangement joins TRBV7-2 to TRBJ2-3, with 12 bases fitting TRBD2. Per the germline V gene, CDR1 is SGHTA and CDR2 is FQGNSA. The CDR3 is 17 amino acids. The trim removed 5 bases at V and 5 bases at J, leaving 11 bases unmatched. CDR3 residues: CASSLGVLAGGGDTQYF. CDR3 DNA sequence: TGTGCCAGCAGCCTAGGTGTGCTAGCGGGGGGGGGAGATACGCAGTATTTT.

This chain joins TRBV7-8 and TRBJ2-1; TRBD2 aligns across 10 bases. Germline CDR1 SGHVS, CDR2 FQNEAQ. J gave up 3 bases and V 4 bases, and 6 bases lay outside the gene matches. This CDR3 spans 16 amino acids. The CDR3: CASSSRLAGGYNEQFF. The CDR3, as DNA: TGTGCCAGCAGCTCCCGTTTAGCGGGGGGCTACAATGAGCAGTTCTTC. Full variable domain (remainder filled in from reference TRBV7-8 and TRBJ2-1): GAGVSQSPRYKVAKRGQDVALRCDPISGHVSLFWYQQALGQGPEFLTYFQNEAQLDKSGLPSDRFFAERPEGSVSTLKIQRTQQEDSAVYLCASSSRLAGGYNEQFFGPGTRLTVL.

The J gene is TRBJ2-5, the V gene TRBV5-4; no clear D gene. Germline values: CDR1 SGHNT, CDR2 YYREEE (reference sequence). The CDR3 consists of 15 residues. V dropped 3 bases and J dropped 4 bases, with 16 bases sitting between them. This chain's CDR3 is CASSYVGSTGETQYF. The CDR3 DNA reads as TGTGCCAGCAGCTATGTCGGGTCCACCGGAGAGACCCAGTACTTC.

This clone was seen more than once but under ten times. The CDR3 nucleotides are TGTGCCAGCAGTTACTTAACCGGGACAGAGCAGTACTTC. Its translation: CASSYLTGTEQYF. The V call is TRBV6-2 or TRBV6-3, the J call TRBJ2-7, with a tentative D call TRBD1 (6 bases). V shed 1 base and J shed 7 bases, with 11 bases lying between them. This CDR3 spans 13 amino acids. From germline, CDR1 is MNHEY and CDR2 SVGEGT.

V gene TRBV6-4 combines with J gene TRBJ2-2; D is possibly TRBD2 (5 bases). The V end lost 6 bases, the J end lost 1 base, and 9 bases lay between the germline ends. The germline V gene has CDR1 MRHNA and CDR2 SNTAGT. This CDR3 comprises 14 residues. The CDR3 spells CASSRAVNTGELFF. The CDR3 region has the DNA TGTGCCAGCAGCCGAGCGGTGAACACCGGGGAGCTGTTTTTT.

The chain employs TRBV27 and TRBJ2-3; 10 bases are shared with TRBD1. The V segment lost 5 bases and the J segment 1 base; nucleotides outside the gene matches: 6. Germline CDR1 MNHEY, CDR2 SMNVEV (reference sequence). The CDR3 consists of 16 residues. CDR3 sequence: CASSAQTGGGTDTQYF. The CDR3 region has the DNA TGTGCCAGCAGTGCCCAGACAGGGGGCGGCACAGATACGCAGTATTTT.

Of note for this clone: The germline gene is not matched at one end of the junction; a read error may be the cause. V usage is TRBV19 and J usage is TRBJ1-2, with D unclear. CDR3 length: 14 amino acids. Germline V gene lookup returns CDR1 LNHDA and CDR2 SQIVND (reference sequence). CDR3 loop: CASSMGGFREGRSF. The DNA of the CDR3 is TGTGCCAGTAGTATGGGAGGCTTTCGGGAAGGTCGGTCCTTC.

The chain recombines TRBV24-1 with TRBJ2-4; D might be TRBD2 (6 bases). V shed 3 bases and J shed 7 bases, with 9 bases lying between them. The CDR3 is made up of 13 amino acids. Germline lookup yields CDR1 KGHDR and CDR2 SFDVKD. DNA for the CDR3: TGTGCCACCAGTGATGGAGGGGTGAACATTCAGTACTTC. Translating it yields CATSDGGVNIQYF.

The CDR3: CASRPRGLGRGTDTQYF. The DNA of the CDR3 is TGTGCCAGCAGACCACGGGGTCTCGGGCGGGGGACAGATACGCAGTATTTT. The V call is TRBV7-2, the J call TRBJ2-3, with 7 bases fitting TRBD2. CDR3 length: 17 residues. Germline V lookup: CDR1 SGHTA, CDR2 FQGNSA. The V gene end was trimmed by 6 bases and the J gene end by 3 bases; junction bases not matched to a gene: 15.

This clone was counted once. The chain has TRBV7-2 and TRBJ1-3, with 10 bases identical to TRBD1. Germline trimming cut 7 bases from V and 3 bases from J; bases unmatched to any gene: 12. The V gene's germline CDR1 is SGHTA and CDR2 FQGNSA. The CDR3 has 17 amino acids. CDR3 nucleotide sequence: TGTGCCAGCACCGATGACAGGGGGCCTTACATTGGAAACACCATATATTTT. Amino acids: CASTDDRGPYIGNTIYF.

Notes on this clone: The sample contains more than one DNA sequence encoding this CDR3. J is TRBJ2-7 and V is TRBV9; TRBD1 aligns across 10 bases. Germline lookup yields CDR1 SGDLS and CDR2 YYNGEE. The CDR3 sequence is 14 residues long. Trimming removed 2 bases from V and 4 bases from J; junction bases left unmatched: 3. The CDR3 region is CASSVGTGAYEQYF. Here the CDR3 DNA reads TGTGCCAGCAGCGTCGGGACAGGGGCATACGAGCAGTACTTC.

V and J are TRBV3-1 (or the pseudogene TRBV3-2) and TRBJ2-5; 10 bases map to TRBD1. The CDR3 has 15 residues. The V gene's germline CDR1 is LGHDT and CDR2 YNNKEL (reference sequence). The V segment lost 4 bases and the J segment 5 bases; nucleotides outside the gene matches: 7. CDR3 coding DNA: TGTGCCAGCAGCCGCAAAGGACAGGGGGGGGAGACCCAGTACTTC. This gives the protein CASSRKGQGGETQYF.

This clone appeared a single time. Compared with germline, one end of the junction differs, possibly owing to a read error. V and J are TRBV18 and TRBJ2-7; D is perhaps TRBD2 (6 bases). Germline CDR1 and CDR2: KGHSH and LQKENI. The CDR3 runs to 14 residues. The chain's CDR3 is CASSPDGGGYQQYF. DNA of the CDR3: TGTGCCAGCTCACCAGATGGGGGAGGCTACCAGCAGTACTTC. Using reference TRBV18 and TRBJ2-7 for the parts outside the CDR3, the full variable domain is NAGVMQNPRHLVRRRGQEARLRCSPMKGHSHVYWYRQLPEEGLKFMVYLQKENIIDESGMPKERFSAEFPKEGPSILRIQQVVRGDSAAYFCASSPDGGGYQQYFGPGTRLTVT.

The J gene is TRBJ2-7, the V gene TRBV27; the match to TRBD1 covers 11 bases. Germline lookup yields CDR1 MNHEY and CDR2 SMNVEV (reference sequence). The length of the CDR3 is 15 residues. The V segment lost 5 bases and the J segment 3 bases; nucleotides outside the gene matches: 6. This CDR3 reads CASSLQGQGVYEQYF. CDR3 coding DNA: TGTGCCAGCAGTCTCCAGGGACAGGGGGTCTACGAGCAGTACTTC.

The CDR3 DNA reads as TGTGCCAGCAGGGGGGGGACAGGGGGCCAGCCCCAGCATTTT. It is translated as CASRGGTGGQPQHF. V and J are TRBV6-5 and TRBJ1-5; 12 nucleotides agree with TRBD1. The CDR3 runs 14 residues. The ends lost 6 bases at V and 7 bases at J; junction bases unmatched: 4. Per germline, CDR1 MNHEY and CDR2 SVGAGI.

The rearrangement links TRBV6-5 to TRBJ1-2; D unclear. This CDR3 has 13 amino acids. The germline CDR1 and CDR2 sequences are MNHEY and SVGAGI. Trimming cost V 8 bases and J 0 bases, with 10 bases left between them. This CDR3 is CASSHGANYGYTF. The CDR3 DNA is TGTGCCAGCTCGCACGGGGCTAACTATGGCTACACCTTC.

J is TRBJ2-7 and V is TRBV27; D possibly corresponds to TRBD1 (5 bases). Germline V lookup: CDR1 MNHEY, CDR2 SMNVEV (reference sequence). CDR3 length: 13 residues. V gave up 6 bases and J gave up 6 bases, with 15 bases separating them. The CDR3 protein is CASRRPGATEQYF. In nucleotides, the CDR3 is TGTGCCAGCAGAAGGCCTGGGGCCACCGAGCAGTACTTC.

The rearrangement uses TRBV4-2 and TRBJ2-7; 10 positions agree with TRBD2. V lost 0 bases to trimming and J lost 1 base; unmatched junction nucleotides: 0. The CDR3 is 15 residues long. Germline CDR1 and CDR2: LGHNA and YNFKEQ. The CDR3 nucleotides are TGTGCCAGCAGCCAAGAACTAGCGGGATCCTACGAGCAGTACTTC. Amino acid sequence: CASSQELAGSYEQYF.

The gene calls are TRBV30 and TRBJ2-7; D possibly corresponds to TRBD2 (6 bases). The CDR3 length is 17 residues. CDR1 and CDR2 from the germline V gene are GTSNPN and SVGIG (reference sequence). Trimming removed 0 bases from V and 0 bases from J, with 18 bases in between. The CDR3 sequence: CAWSVGSGPPTSYEQYF. The CDR3 DNA reads as TGTGCCTGGAGTGTAGGTAGCGGTCCCCCTACCTCCTACGAGCAGTACTTC.

The chain carries TRBV25-1 and TRBJ1-5; D remains unclear. V gave up 2 bases and J gave up 9 bases, with 11 bases separating them. Germline V lookup: CDR1 MGHDK, CDR2 SYGVNS. The CDR3 runs 13 residues. The CDR3 region has the DNA TGTGCCAGCAGTGAAGGAGGTCGAGGGCCCCAGCATTTT. Its translation: CASSEGGRGPQHF.

The CDR3 here is CSASGSGTPVPRDGYTF. The DNA of the CDR3 is TGCAGTGCTAGTGGTTCCGGGACACCCGTTCCGAGGGATGGCTACACCTTC. The gene calls are TRBV20-1 and TRBJ1-2; TRBD1 might be the D (6 bases). This CDR3 is 17 amino acids long. Germline lookup yields CDR1 DFQATT and CDR2 SNEGSKA (reference sequence). Trimming cost V 3 bases and J 6 bases, with 26 bases left between them.

This chain connects TRBV9 to TRBJ2-7, with D perhaps TRBD1 (6 bases). CDR1 is SGDLS, CDR2 YYNGEE, per germline. The CDR3 runs to 14 residues. The V end lost 0 bases, the J end lost 3 bases, and 10 bases lay between the germline ends. DNA of the CDR3: TGTGCCAGCAGCGTAGGGAAAGGGGGCTACGAGCAGTACTTC. It is translated as CASSVGKGGYEQYF.

The V call is TRBV10-3, the J call TRBJ2-1, with D unclear. Germline V gives CDR1 ENHRY, CDR2 SYGVKD. The ends were cut back, 0 bases at V and 8 bases at J, with 17 bases in the middle. The length of the CDR3 is 16 residues. This CDR3 is CAISESNPQVVHEQFF. Here the CDR3 DNA reads TGTGCCATCAGTGAGTCAAATCCCCAGGTGGTCCATGAGCAGTTCTTC.

V gene TRBV5-4 combines with J gene TRBJ1-1; D is perhaps TRBD1 (6 bases). Between the trimmed V and J ends, which lost 5 bases and 7 bases, there was a span of 15 bases. This CDR3 is built from 13 residues. Germline-derived CDR1 and CDR2 are SGHNT and YYREEE (reference sequence). The CDR3 is CASSSRQEDEAFF. DNA of the CDR3: TGTGCCAGCAGTTCTAGACAGGAGGATGAAGCTTTCTTT.